The entry that follows covers one T cell receptor beta chain sequence. Treatment was busulfan-fludarabine conditioning, a marrow graft, and cyclophosphamide on days +3 and +4. This sample is drawn from a study of T cells after posttransplantation cyclophosphamide. V shed 3 bases, J shed 5 bases, and the junction held 2 bases outside the gene matches. The germline V gene encodes CDR1 SQVTM and CDR2 ANQGSEA. The CDR3 consists of 13 residues. Repertoires were generated with immunoSEQ multiplex PCR, while TCRdb's copy carries only in-frame clones and drops some. The table has approximately 20,000 clones, roughly 87% seen once.

This TCR was sampled from a female patient aged 40-50 years who received an allogeneic stem cell transplant from a related donor, was CMV-positive, and had no GVHD. Some of the T cells may derive from the graft donor. This sequence joins TRBV29-1 and TRBJ2-2; 8 bases match TRBD1. The material was PBMCs, obtained after allogeneic stem cell transplant with posttransplant cyclophosphamide. The CDR3: CSVETGVTGELFF. As DNA, the CDR3 is TGCAGCGTTGAGACAGGGGTTACCGGGGAGCTGTTTTTT.